The 29 T cell receptor beta chains below were found in one sample sequenced in a study of blood T cell repertoires in COVID-19. Libraries were prepared by immunoSEQ multiplex PCR; TCRdb keeps only in-frame clonotypes and omits some of them. The table has about 280,000 clones, under 90% seen once. Material: peripheral blood. These receptors were obtained from a woman between 25 and 40 years old with COVID-19, enrolled during active disease.

This chain links TRBV5-1 with TRBJ1-2; D is possibly TRBD1 (6 bases). The germline gives CDR1 SGHRS, CDR2 YFSETQ. The CDR3 is 14 residues long. V was clipped by 3 bases and J by 3 bases, with 12 bases between them. The CDR3 loop is CASSSMAGDYGYTF. In DNA, the CDR3 is TGCGCCAGCAGCTCCATGGCAGGGGACTATGGCTACACCTTC. The variable domain in full, completed from reference TRBV5-1 and TRBJ1-2, reads KAGVTQTPRYLIKTRGQQVTLSCSPISGHRSVSWYQQTPGQGLQFLFEYFSETQRNKGNFPGRFSGRQFSNSRSEMNVSTLELGDSALYLCASSSMAGDYGYTFGSGTRLTVV.

This clone came up once. The V gene is TRBV5-5, the J gene TRBJ1-1; no firm D call. V lost 1 base to trimming and J lost 0 bases, with 4 bases between them. The CDR3 has 13 residues. CDR1 SGHKS and CDR2 YYEKEE come from the germline V gene (reference sequence). CDR3 coding DNA: TGTGCCAGCAGCTTGTTCGTGAACACTGAAGCTTTCTTT. Its translation is CASSLFVNTEAFF.

This clone has a handful of counts. The chain couples TRBV7-9 to TRBJ2-7; a weak D match, TRBD2 (5 bases). V was trimmed by 1 base and J by 0 bases, leaving 22 bases between them. CDR1 and CDR2 from the germline V gene are SEHNR and FQNEAQ (reference sequence). The CDR3 consists of 19 residues. The CDR3, as DNA: TGTGCCAGCAGCTTAGGGGCGGGCGGACCCCCACGAAGCTCCTACGAGCAGTACTTC. Amino acids: CASSLGAGGPPRSSYEQYF.

V usage is TRBV5-1 and J usage is TRBJ2-2; TRBD2 is a possible D gene (6 bases). The germline gives CDR1 SGHRS, CDR2 YFSETQ. The V gene lost 5 bases and the J gene lost 0 bases, with 14 bases spanning the gap. The CDR3 has 16 residues. CDR3 DNA sequence: TGCGCCAGCAGAAAGGAGGGGCACCCGAACACCGGGGAGCTGTTTTTT. Its protein is CASRKEGHPNTGELFF.

The chain recombines TRBV7-2 with TRBJ1-1; 9 bases match TRBD1. After removal of 5 bases from V and 10 bases from J, the junction contained 14 bases not matched to a gene. Germline assignment: CDR1 SGHTA and CDR2 FQGNSA. The CDR3 has 15 residues. In DNA form, the CDR3 reads TGTGCCAGCAGCCAACCGGGACAGGGTTCCCAGAGAGCTTTCTTT. Amino acids: CASSQPGQGSQRAFF.

This clone showed up just a few times. This chain joins TRBV2 and TRBJ1-3; D possibly corresponds to TRBD1 (6 bases). The ends were cut back, 5 bases at V and 2 bases at J, with 13 bases in the middle. Germline CDR1 reads SNHLY; CDR2 reads FYNNEI. The CDR3 has 15 amino acids. CDR3 amino acids: CASSQQGVAGNTIYF. In DNA, the CDR3 is TGTGCCAGCAGTCAACAGGGAGTTGCTGGAAACACCATATATTTT. Together with reference TRBV2 and TRBJ1-3, the CDR3 gives the full variable domain: EPEVTQTPSHQVTQMGQEVILRCVPISNHLYFYWYRQILGQKVEFLVSFYNNEISEKSEIFDDQFSVERPDGSNFTLKIRSTKLEDSAMYFCASSQQGVAGNTIYFGEGSWLTVV.

The rearrangement joins TRBV7-2 to TRBJ1-2, with D possibly being TRBD1 (5 bases). From germline, CDR1 is SGHTA and CDR2 FQGNSA. CDR3 size: 14 residues. Trimming took 3 bases from V and 4 from J, leaving 12 bases between them. Written as DNA, the CDR3 is TGTGCCAGCAGCTTGGAGGGGATCGGCTATGGCTACACCTTC. It translates to CASSLEGIGYGYTF. The full variable domain, completed using reference TRBV7-2 and TRBJ1-2, is GAGVSQSPSNKVTEKGKDVELRCDPISGHTALYWYRQSLGQGLEFLIYFQGNSAPDKSGLPSDRFSAERTGGSVSTLTIQRTQQEDSAVYLCASSLEGIGYGYTFGSGTRLTVV.

This chain links TRBV5-1 with TRBJ2-7, with 8 bases aligning to TRBD1. The CDR3 contains 17 residues. V lost 1 base and J lost 4; bases outside the gene matches: 13. Germline V gene sequence: CDR1 SGHRS, CDR2 YFSETQ. The CDR3 nucleotides are TGCGCCAGCAGCTTGAATTTGGAGACAGGGGAGTTTTACGAGCAGTACTTC. This gives the protein CASSLNLETGEFYEQYF.

The rearrangement links TRBV13 to TRBJ2-7; TRBD1 matches 8 bases. CDR3 size: 16 residues. Germline loops: CDR1 PRHDT, CDR2 FYEKMQ (reference sequence). Trimming took 3 bases from V and 0 from J; bases not matched to a gene: 7. The CDR3 DNA reads TGTGCCAGCAGCTTGTCTGGGACAGGCACCTCCTACGAGCAGTACTTC. Amino acid sequence: CASSLSGTGTSYEQYF.

The gene calls are TRBV5-1 and TRBJ2-2; 7 positions match TRBD2. This CDR3 is built from 14 residues. The ends lost 2 bases at V and 4 bases at J; junction bases unmatched: 2. The germline gives CDR1 SGHRS, CDR2 YFSETQ. The CDR3 spells CASSLASGTGELFF. The DNA of the CDR3 is TGCGCCAGCAGCTTAGCTAGCGGCACCGGGGAGCTGTTTTTT.

Concerning this clone itself: The identical CDR3 is also encoded by other nucleotide sequences in the sample. This sequence joins TRBV4-2 and TRBJ2-3, with 11 bases aligning to TRBD2. CDR1 is LGHNA, CDR2 YNFKEQ, per germline. V gave up 0 bases and J gave up 1 base; unmatched junction bases: 3. This CDR3 has 17 residues. CDR3 residues: CASSQDSLAGGTDTQYF. CDR3 coding DNA: TGTGCCAGCAGCCAAGATTCACTAGCGGGGGGCACAGATACGCAGTATTTT.

The chain couples TRBV18 to TRBJ1-2, with D maybe TRBD1 (5 bases). The germline V gene has CDR1 KGHSH and CDR2 LQKENI. The germline V and J ends were trimmed by 1 base and 6 bases, with 9 bases remaining between them. This CDR3 is 13 amino acids long. CDR3 bases: TGTGCCAGCTCACCACAGGCACAGGATGGCTACACCTTC. As protein: CASSPQAQDGYTF.

The chain combines TRBV30 with TRBJ1-3, with unresolved D. The CDR3 spans 15 residues. The V end lost 4 bases, the J end lost 4 bases, and 17 bases lay between the germline ends. Germline V CDR1 and CDR2: GTSNPN, SVGIG (reference sequence). CDR3 sequence: CAWTPIGGSGNTIYF. The CDR3 nucleotides read TGTGCCTGGACACCAATTGGAGGGTCGGGAAACACCATATATTTT.

The rearrangement uses TRBV19 and TRBJ1-1, with D maybe TRBD1 (5 bases). V lost 10 bases to trimming and J lost 1 base, with 19 bases between them. From germline, CDR1 is LNHDA and CDR2 SQIVND (reference sequence). The length of the CDR3 is 15 residues. The DNA for the CDR3 is TGTGCCACCAGGGAGGTTTCCCGTCCGAACACTGAAGCTTTCTTT. This encodes CATREVSRPNTEAFF. Filled out from reference TRBV19 and TRBJ1-1, the complete variable domain reads DGGITQSPKYLFRKEGQNVTLSCEQNLNHDAMYWYRQDPGQGLRLIYYSQIVNDFQKGDIAEGYSVSREKKESFPLTVTSAQKNPTAFYLCATREVSRPNTEAFFGQGTRLTVV.

V is TRBV5-5 and J is TRBJ1-5, with unresolved D. V was cut by 4 bases and J by 0 bases, with 8 bases left in between. This CDR3 spans 14 amino acids. CDR1 and CDR2 from the germline V gene are SGHKS and YYEKEE (reference sequence). CDR3 loop: CASSPSYSNQPQHF. CDR3 bases: TGTGCCAGCAGCCCGTCCTATAGCAATCAGCCCCAGCATTTT.

This rearrangement joins TRBV6-2 or TRBV6-3 to TRBJ1-3, with D maybe TRBD1 (6 bases). V was cut by 6 bases and J by 6 bases, with 18 bases left in between. Germline lookup yields CDR1 MNHEY and CDR2 SVGEGT. The CDR3 is made up of 15 amino acids. The CDR3 is CASSPHSGGENTIYF. The DNA for the CDR3 is TGTGCCAGCAGCCCCCACAGCGGGGGCGAAAACACCATATATTTT.

A remark on this clone: The same CDR3 is also encoded by other DNA sequences in this sample. This chain connects TRBV27 to TRBJ2-7, with D unclear. CDR1 and CDR2 from the germline V gene are MNHEY and SMNVEV (reference sequence). Between the trimmed V and J ends, which lost 6 bases and 3 bases, there was a span of 6 bases. There are 11 residues in the CDR3. The DNA of the CDR3 is TGTGCCAGCAGCTCGTACTACGAGCAGTACTTC. Translated: CASSSYYEQYF.

V and J are TRBV11-2 and TRBJ1-3, with 9 nucleotides matching TRBD1. V lost 5 bases, J lost 4 bases, and 6 bases stayed unmatched. The CDR3 covers 15 residues. Germline lookup yields CDR1 SGHAT and CDR2 FQNNGV. CDR3 protein: CASSPRTGDGNTIYF. In nucleotides, the CDR3 is TGTGCCAGCAGCCCCAGGACAGGGGACGGAAACACCATATATTTT.

This sequence joins TRBV11-2 and TRBJ1-6; D ambiguous. V was trimmed by 2 bases and J by 4 bases, leaving 6 bases between them. This CDR3 spans 14 amino acids. The germline V gene has CDR1 SGHAT and CDR2 FQNNGV. This CDR3 reads CASSLISYNSPLHF. CDR3 sequence (DNA): TGTGCCAGCAGCTTAATTTCGTATAATTCACCCCTCCACTTT.

The rearrangement joins TRBV6-1 to TRBJ2-7; D uncertain. With 3 bases removed from V and 4 bases from J, the gap between germline ends came to 16 bases. CDR3 length equals 15 residues. Germline V gives CDR1 MNHNS, CDR2 SASEGT. CDR3: CASSDLGRPPYEQYF. In DNA form, the CDR3 reads TGTGCCAGCAGTGATCTGGGCCGGCCGCCTTACGAGCAGTACTTC.

The chain joins TRBV7-8 to TRBJ1-2; tentative D call: TRBD1 (6 bases). The CDR3 sequence is 16 residues long. V dropped 1 base and J dropped 3 bases, with 15 bases sitting between them. Germline V lookup: CDR1 SGHVS, CDR2 FQNEAQ. This CDR3 is CASSLGYRELYYGYTF. In nucleotides, the CDR3 is TGTGCCAGCAGCTTAGGTTACAGGGAACTATACTATGGCTACACCTTC.

V is TRBV6-6 and J is TRBJ1-1; 7 bases agree with TRBD1. Trimming removed 6 bases from V and 4 bases from J; junction bases left unmatched: 5. The germline CDR1 and CDR2 sequences are MNHNY and SVGAGI (reference sequence). The CDR3 sequence is 13 residues long. The CDR3 nucleotides read TGTGCCAGCAGAAGGGGACAGTCCACTGAAGCTTTCTTT. It translates to CASRRGQSTEAFF.

This chain connects TRBV9 to TRBJ1-1, with 9 nucleotides matching TRBD1. The CDR3 length is 15 residues. The germline V gene encodes CDR1 SGDLS and CDR2 YYNGEE. Losses at the gene ends were 0 bases for V and 3 bases for J; bases not matched to a gene: 3. The CDR3 DNA follows: TGTGCCAGCAGCGTAGAGGGACAGGGATACACTGAAGCTTTCTTT. It yields the protein CASSVEGQGYTEAFF. The complete variable domain, with remaining parts taken from reference TRBV9 and TRBJ1-1, reads DSGVTQTPKHLITATGQRVTLRCSPRSGDLSVYWYQQSLDQGLQFLIQYYNGEERAKGNILERFSAQQFPDLHSELNLSSLELGDSALYFCASSVEGQGYTEAFFGQGTRLTVV.

The chain carries TRBV6-5 and TRBJ2-7, with a weak D call TRBD1 (6 bases). From germline, CDR1 is MNHEY and CDR2 SVGAGI. The CDR3 sequence is 13 residues long. Between the trimmed V and J ends, which lost 6 bases and 5 bases, there was a span of 14 bases. The DNA for the CDR3 is TGTGCCAGCAGCTCAGGGGTTCGCCACGAGCAGTACTTC. Its translation: CASSSGVRHEQYF.

Comment on this clone: The sample has other DNA sequences that encode this CDR3 too. The V call is TRBV7-9, the J call TRBJ1-2; D call uncertain. With 1 base removed from V and 2 bases from J, the gap between germline ends came to 5 bases. The CDR3 sequence is 13 residues long. Germline lookup yields CDR1 SEHNR and CDR2 FQNEAQ (reference sequence). The CDR3 region is CASSLGGNYGYTF. CDR3 sequence (DNA): TGTGCCAGCAGCTTAGGCGGCAACTATGGCTACACCTTC.

J is TRBJ2-2 and V is TRBV10-1, with D maybe TRBD2 (6 bases). This CDR3 spans 15 amino acids. Trimming cost V 2 bases and J 3 bases, with 10 bases left between them. Germline V gene lookup returns CDR1 WNHNN and CDR2 SYGVQD (reference sequence). The CDR3 DNA reads as TGCGCCAGCAGTGAGAGCCGGGGGTACACCGGGGAGCTGTTTTTT. Translated, it gives CASSESRGYTGELFF.

This sequence joins TRBV3-1 (or the pseudogene TRBV3-2) and TRBJ1-1, with D possibly being TRBD1 (6 bases). Between the trimmed V and J ends, which lost 6 bases and 3 bases, there was a span of 11 bases. This CDR3 is 13 amino acids long. Germline CDR1 and CDR2: LGHDT and YNNKEL (reference sequence). Here the CDR3 DNA reads TGTGCCAGCAGAGGGGGTTTATACACTGAAGCTTTCTTT. It encodes CASRGGLYTEAFF.

In this sample, this clone turned up once. The CDR3 region is CATSDLGLKGTDTQYF. The CDR3, as DNA: TGTGCCACCAGTGATTTGGGACTCAAGGGCACAGATACGCAGTATTTT. The V and J genes are TRBV24-1 and TRBJ2-3; a possible D gene is TRBD2 (5 bases). CDR1 is KGHDR and CDR2 is SFDVKD in the germline V gene. This CDR3 is built from 16 residues. Trimming cost V 0 bases and J 1 base, with 10 bases left between them.

The rearrangement uses TRBV19 and TRBJ1-2; a possible D gene is TRBD1 (5 bases). Germline V gene data show CDR1 as LNHDA and CDR2 as SQIVND (reference sequence). The CDR3 has 14 residues. The V end was cut by 5 bases, the J end by 4 bases, with 14 bases between. The CDR3 DNA reads TGTGCCAGTAGTCCCCCCGCAGGGTTCTATGGCTACACCTTC. It encodes CASSPPAGFYGYTF.